The present entry profiles one TCR beta chain with its context. Its specificity is not known. The sample belongs to a study of glioma-infiltrating T cells after dendritic cell vaccination. As for the study in general: Between the early 2000s and the early 2010s, patients got autologous tumor lysate-pulsed dendritic cell vaccines. Autologous tumor lysate was loaded overnight onto monocyte-derived dendritic cells grown about 7 days with IL-4 and GM-CSF.

Time point in this sample: after dendritic cell vaccination, including at tumor progression/relapse. PBMC were collected before vaccination, two weeks after the third vaccination, and at progression. Study-wide findings and caveats: Longer survival after dendritic cell vaccination followed higher pretreatment TIL content.

Clones were sequenced by immunoSEQ multiplex PCR, and TCRdb holds only the in-frame ones, with some missing. The sample contains 99,000 or so clones, 80% of which appear only once. V lost 0 bases to trimming and J lost 5 bases, with 13 bases between them. The germline gives CDR1 KGHSH, CDR2 LQKENI. The CDR3 contains 15 residues. The chain joins TRBV18 to TRBJ2-5; weak D call: TRBD2 (5 bases). The source is a human donor with glioblastoma. Sequences were derived from blood, sampled after dendritic cell vaccination. The CDR3 region is CASSPPSGLWETQYF. CDR3 in DNA: TGTGCCAGCTCACCACCGAGCGGCCTTTGGGAGACCCAGTACTTC. The full variable domain, in which reference TRBV18 and TRBJ2-5 provide the parts outside the CDR3, is NAGVMQNPRHLVRRRGQEARLRCSPMKGHSHVYWYRQLPEEGLKFMVYLQKENIIDESGMPKERFSAEFPKEGPSILRIQQVVRGDSAAYFCASSPPSGLWETQYFGPGTRLLVL.